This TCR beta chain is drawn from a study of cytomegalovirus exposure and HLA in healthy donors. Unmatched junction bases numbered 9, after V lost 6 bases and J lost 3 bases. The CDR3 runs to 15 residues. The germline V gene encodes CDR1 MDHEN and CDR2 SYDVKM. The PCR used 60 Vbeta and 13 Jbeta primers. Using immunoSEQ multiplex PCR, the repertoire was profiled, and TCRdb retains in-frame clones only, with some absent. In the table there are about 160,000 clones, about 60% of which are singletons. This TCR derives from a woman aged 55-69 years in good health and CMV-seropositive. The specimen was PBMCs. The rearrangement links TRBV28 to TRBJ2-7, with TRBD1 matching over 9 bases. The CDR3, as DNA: TGTGCCAGCAGCCGCCCCGGGACAGGGCTCTACGAGCAGTACTTC. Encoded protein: CASSRPGTGLYEQYF.